This note documents a single T cell receptor (beta chain) sequence. Its antigen is not identified. These data belong to a study of T cells in localized non-small cell lung cancer. Findings and limits, study-wide: Sequence data derive from only one tumor region, so heterogeneity remains possible. Paired adjacent lung recovered a median approximately 62 of the top 100 tumor clones. Higher adjacent-lung clonality was associated with shorter survival. Clonality of T cells reached its maximum in uninvolved adjacent lung, surpassing tumor.

Per the germline V gene, CDR1 is SGHNT and CDR2 is YYREEE (reference sequence). J was trimmed by 1 base and V by 4 bases; bases with no gene match: 1. The CDR3 sequence is 14 residues long. Data came from immunoSEQ multiplex PCR; TCRdb stores just in-frame clones and leaves some out. The sample records 25,000 to 35,000 clones, more than 75% being singletons. V gene TRBV5-4 combines with J gene TRBJ2-3; TRBD1 agrees at 9 bases. Here the sequenced sample was peripheral blood, taken before any cancer treatment. The TCR was taken from a female donor over 55 with stage III squamous cell lung carcinoma. CDR3: CASSRDRGTDTQYF. CDR3 DNA sequence: TGTGCCAGCAGCCGGGACAGGGGCACAGATACGCAGTATTTT.